These 2 T cell receptor beta chains originate from one sample sequenced in a study of blood T cells in healthy people across ages. Sample-barcoded 5' priming and a J-beta primer mix drove a second PCR of roughly 6 to 12 cycles. TCRdb reanalysed the 5' RACE reads using MiXCR and keeps one entry per CDR3 protein. The sample yields 800,000 or so distinct CDR3 sequences, 46% seen once. The sample comprised blood. The receptors stem from a man older than 75 in good health.

About this clonotype itself: The junction shows a germline mismatch at one end, possibly a read error. The CDR3 region has the DNA TGTACCAGCAGCCCCAGTACCAGAGCAACCTACGAGCAGTACTTC. It yields the protein CTSSPSTRATYEQYF. The V gene is TRBV6-6, the J gene TRBJ2-7; D not resolved. The germline V gene encodes CDR1 MNHNY and CDR2 SVGAGI (reference sequence). This CDR3 has 15 amino acids.

Note on this clonotype: A much larger clone differs from this one at a single base, so this may be a read error. This chain links TRBV29-1 with TRBJ2-1; TRBD2 agrees at 7 bases. The V and J ends lost 6 bases and 13 bases, in that order; junction bases with no gene match: 18. Germline V gene data show CDR1 as SQVTM and CDR2 as ANQGSEA. The CDR3 has 14 amino acids. The CDR3 region has the DNA TGCAGCGTATCACCCAGGACTAGAGAGGAGACCCAGTTCTTC. It translates to CSVSPRTREETQFF.